The 21 T cell receptor beta chains listed next were all sequenced from one sample in a study of human T cells and chemical hapten exposure. Time point described: patch test 3, about 24 weeks after DPC sensitization. Treatment reported: therapeutic diphenylcyclopropenone sensitization with weekly scalp DPC. Total RNA came from unfractionated whole blood. TCRdb re-called the RACE reads through MiXCR, storing one row per CDR3 protein. The sample lists roughly 40,000 distinct CDR3 sequences; roughly 13% were seen once. Sequenced material: whole blood, taken in connection with sensitization to the hapten diphenylcyclopropenone (DPC). These receptors were obtained from a woman in her 40s with alopecia areata. Some clones in this sample may be carry-over from other donors' samples.

This clonotype was detected many times. The chain links TRBV19 to TRBJ2-2; D gene ambiguous. Trimming pared 10 bases from V and 6 bases from J, leaving 27 bases between. Germline CDR1 reads LNHDA; CDR2 reads SQIVND (reference sequence). The CDR3 is 17 amino acids. CDR3 region: CANPRTSRTGGPGELFF. In nucleotides, the CDR3 is TGTGCCAACCCGAGAACCTCCCGGACCGGTGGGCCCGGGGAGCTGTTTTTT.

This clonotype was seen many times. J is TRBJ2-5 and V is TRBV11-1; D might be TRBD2 (5 bases). CDR3 length: 16 residues. Germline V gene data show CDR1 as SGHAT and CDR2 as FQDESV (reference sequence). Trimming took off 5 bases at V and 0 bases at J, with 16 bases between the two ends. CDR3 coding DNA: TGTGCCAGCAGCATCGGACTCGAGCGGTACCAAGAGACCCAGTACTTC. Translation gives CASSIGLERYQETQYF.

This chain joins TRBV28 and TRBJ2-1, with 11 bases lining up with TRBD2. J gave up 7 bases and V 5 bases, and 7 bases lay outside the gene matches. The germline gives CDR1 MDHEN, CDR2 SYDVKM. CDR3 length: 15 amino acids. In DNA, the CDR3 is TGTGCCAGCAGTCGTCAACTAGCGGGAGCTAATGAGCAGTTCTTC. It is translated as CASSRQLAGANEQFF.

V gene TRBV28 combines with J gene TRBJ1-1; D remains unclear. CDR1 and CDR2 (germline): MDHEN, SYDVKM. The CDR3 runs to 12 residues. V lost 5 bases, J lost 8 bases, and 12 bases lay in between. The CDR3 is CASSGVMGEAFF. The CDR3 DNA follows: TGTGCCAGCAGTGGGGTGATGGGGGAAGCTTTCTTT.

This clonotype appeared a few times. This rearrangement joins TRBV5-4 to TRBJ1-2; D is possibly TRBD1 (5 bases). The CDR3 has 11 residues. The germline gives CDR1 SGHNT, CDR2 YYREEE (reference sequence). The germline V and J ends were trimmed by 7 bases and 7 bases, with 11 bases remaining between them. CDR3 bases: TGTGCCAGCGTCAGGGAATCTGGCTACACCTTC. It encodes CASVRESGYTF.

The rearrangement joins TRBV7-9 to TRBJ1-5; D is undetermined. CDR1 SEHNR and CDR2 FQNEAQ come from the germline V gene (reference sequence). V lost 5 bases and J lost 0, with 11 bases in between. The CDR3 length is 15 residues. This chain's CDR3 is CASSPLGVSNQPQHF. CDR3 nucleotides: TGTGCCAGCAGCCCCCTCGGGGTTAGCAATCAGCCCCAGCATTTT. The complete variable domain, with remaining parts taken from reference TRBV7-9 and TRBJ1-5, reads DTGVSQNPRHKITKRGQNVTFRCDPISEHNRLYWYRQTLGQGPEFLTYFQNEAQLEKSRLLSDRFSAERPKGSFSTLEIQRTEQGDSAMYLCASSPLGVSNQPQHFGDGTRLSIL.

Concerning this clonotype: This may come from a read error, since a much larger clone is one base off. This chain uses TRBV4-1 with TRBJ2-2; tentatively, D is TRBD1 (6 bases). CDR1 and CDR2 (germline): MGHRA, YSYEKL. The CDR3 has 16 amino acids. CDR3 in DNA: TGCGCCAGCAGCCGTAGACGGACAGAGAACGCCGGGGAGCTGTTTTTT. Amino acids: CASSRRRTENAGELFF.

This clonotype was seen more than once but under ten times. The J gene is TRBJ2-5, the V gene TRBV4-2; tentatively, D is TRBD1 or TRBD2 (6 bases each). CDR3 length: 16 residues. The V gene lost 2 bases and the J gene lost 3 bases, with 16 bases spanning the gap. CDR1 and CDR2 (germline): LGHNA, YNFKEQ. The CDR3 sequence: CASSQPPGASEETQYF. The DNA of the CDR3 is TGTGCCAGCAGCCAACCCCCGGGGGCTTCCGAAGAGACCCAGTACTTC.

The table lists this clonotype with many counts. The chain links TRBV12-3 or TRBV12-4 to TRBJ1-3; D perhaps matches TRBD1 (5 bases). Trimming removed 7 bases from V and 3 bases from J, with 16 bases in between. The CDR3 spans 15 residues. The CDR3 loop is CASTQWGAIGNTIYF. The CDR3 DNA follows: TGTGCCAGCACCCAATGGGGCGCCATTGGAAACACCATATATTTT.

This chain connects TRBV7-2 to TRBJ1-3, with 10 bases aligning to TRBD1. CDR3 size: 16 residues. CDR1 and CDR2 from the germline V gene are SGHTA and FQGNSA. Trimming cost V 4 bases and J 4 bases; bases outside gene matches: 7. CDR3 coding DNA: TGTGCCAGCAGCTCGGGGGACAGGGGTTACGGAAACACCATATATTTT. Translated: CASSSGDRGYGNTIYF.

This clonotype was seen a few times. The gene calls are TRBV7-2 and TRBJ1-1; D might be TRBD1 (5 bases). CDR1 is SGHTA and CDR2 is FQGNSA in the germline V gene. This CDR3 has 15 amino acids. The V and J ends lost 3 bases and 0 bases respectively, with 11 bases between them. This CDR3 reads CASSLEGTMNTEAFF. The CDR3 DNA sequence: TGTGCCAGCAGCTTGGAGGGGACTATGAACACTGAAGCTTTCTTT.

J is TRBJ2-3 and V is TRBV11-2; D gene ambiguous. The germline gives CDR1 SGHAT, CDR2 FQNNGV. V was pared by 6 bases and J by 5 bases, with 9 bases between. The CDR3 is made up of 12 amino acids. CDR3 sequence (DNA): TGTGCCAGCAGTTTGAGTCAAGATACGCAGTATTTT. Amino acid sequence: CASSLSQDTQYF.

This clonotype was counted at least ten times. The chain carries TRBV19 and TRBJ2-2; D unresolved. V was pared by 4 bases and J by 7 bases, with 13 bases between. This CDR3 has 14 residues. CDR1 LNHDA and CDR2 SQIVND come from the germline V gene (reference sequence). The CDR3, as DNA: TGTGCCAGTAGTACCGAAACCCAATTCGGGGAGCTGTTTTTT. Its protein product is CASSTETQFGELFF.

This clonotype was seen ten or more times. The CDR3 region is CASSEAGGELFF. For the CDR3, the DNA is TGTGCCAGCAGCGAGGCGGGGGGGGAGCTGTTTTTT. This rearrangement joins TRBV28 to TRBJ2-2; D might be TRBD2 (6 bases). Trimming pared 6 bases from V and 8 bases from J, leaving 10 bases between. Germline CDR1 MDHEN, CDR2 SYDVKM. This CDR3 has 12 amino acids.

This sequence joins TRBV14 and TRBJ2-2, with 13 bases aligning to TRBD2. Trimming took 3 bases from V and 7 from J; bases not matched to a gene: 5. Germline loops: CDR1 SGHDN, CDR2 FVKESK. CDR3 length: 16 amino acids. The CDR3 here is CASSQGLAGIGGELFF. In nucleotides, the CDR3 is TGTGCCAGCAGCCAGGGACTAGCGGGAATCGGCGGGGAGCTGTTTTTT.

The chain links TRBV10-3 to TRBJ2-3, with 8 nucleotides matching TRBD1. CDR1 is ENHRY, CDR2 SYGVKD, per germline. J lost 5 bases, V lost 6 bases, and 4 bases had no gene match. The CDR3 runs to 13 residues. CDR3 DNA: TGTGCCATCAGGGCAGACAGGGGAGATACGCAGTATTTT. Translated, it gives CAIRADRGDTQYF.

This chain uses TRBV7-2 with TRBJ2-5; 8 bases are shared with TRBD2. CDR1 SGHTA and CDR2 FQGNSA come from the germline V gene. The CDR3 is 16 amino acids. Losses at the gene ends were 4 bases for V and 4 bases for J; bases not matched to a gene: 11. CDR3 in DNA: TGTGCCAGCAGCTACGGTGTAGCGGGGTTTTTAGAGACCCAGTACTTC. Translated, it gives CASSYGVAGFLETQYF.

This clonotype was observed at least ten times. V and J are TRBV2 and TRBJ2-1, with 9 bases that match TRBD2. V was pared by 7 bases and J by 5 bases, with 12 bases of the junction left unmatched. CDR1 is SNHLY and CDR2 is FYNNEI in the germline V gene. This CDR3 has 16 residues. The CDR3 spells CASTWVRLAVNNEQFF. In DNA, the CDR3 is TGTGCCAGCACCTGGGTGCGACTAGCGGTTAACAATGAGCAGTTCTTC.

The rearrangement uses TRBV28 and TRBJ1-3, with a tentative D call TRBD1 (6 bases). This CDR3 is built from 15 residues. Trimming removed 5 bases at V and 2 bases at J, with 13 bases between. Germline CDR1 reads MDHEN; CDR2 reads SYDVKM. CDR3 in amino acids: CASSARAGAGNTIYF. The DNA of the CDR3 is TGTGCCAGCAGTGCGAGGGCAGGGGCTGGAAACACCATATATTTT.

The table lists this clonotype with a few counts. This chain uses TRBV7-9 with TRBJ1-5; D gene ambiguous. The CDR3 covers 13 residues. CDR1 is SEHNR, CDR2 FQNEAQ, per germline (reference sequence). The ends were cut back, 3 bases at V and 3 bases at J, with 6 bases in the middle. The DNA of the CDR3 is TGTGCCAGCAGCTTTGCTACCAATCAGCCCCAGCATTTT. It translates to CASSFATNQPQHF.

This clonotype was seen ten or more times. This rearrangement joins TRBV7-2 to TRBJ1-4; the D gene is possibly TRBD1 (5 bases). CDR3 length: 13 amino acids. The germline CDR1 and CDR2 sequences are SGHTA and FQGNSA. The V end was cut by 6 bases, the J end by 8 bases, with 13 bases between. In nucleotides, the CDR3 is TGTGCCAGCAGGGGCAATGAGGGGGAAAAACTGTTTTTT. Translating gives CASRGNEGEKLFF.